These T cell receptor beta chains were read from a single sample in a study of blood T cells in healthy people across ages. TCRdb used MiXCR to reprocess the 5' RACE reads, holding one entry per CDR3 protein. The sample includes more than 600,000 distinct CDR3 sequences, 20% to 25% seen only once; the top ten take around 9.2%. These data were also filed under a second study, of T cells of mothers and their children.

The sequenced sample consisted of blood. The receptors derive from a boy aged 10-17 years in good health. Each CDR3 is given with its conserved first and last residue. The order of the fields is V gene, clone size, J gene, CDR3 protein. Clone sizes are given selectively: once, few, many, or a class where the clone is expanded.

v_call: TRBV21-1
clone_size: -
j_call: TRBJ2-5
cdr3_aa: CASSTLGDSHRGTQYF

v_call: TRBV20-1
clone_size: -
j_call: TRBJ2-7
cdr3_aa: CSARDGISYEQYF

v_call: TRBV19
clone_size: few
j_call: TRBJ2-5
cdr3_aa: CASSNGRDQETQYF

v_call: TRBV15
clone_size: -
j_call: TRBJ2-3
cdr3_aa: CATSGRLAGDTQYF

v_call: TRBV6-2/TRBV6-3
clone_size: -
j_call: TRBJ2-2
cdr3_aa: CASSRDRLNTGELFF

v_call: TRBV2
clone_size: -
j_call: TRBJ1-1
cdr3_aa: CASSGWVNTEAFF

v_call: TRBV25-1
clone_size: -
j_call: TRBJ1-2
cdr3_aa: CASSLSGQLAGYTF

v_call: TRBV4-2
clone_size: few
j_call: TRBJ2-3
cdr3_aa: CASSERRGTPSTDTQYF

v_call: TRBV7-2
clone_size: -
j_call: TRBJ1-3
cdr3_aa: CASSLSVGSRNTIYF

v_call: TRBV12-3/TRBV12-4
clone_size: -
j_call: TRBJ2-7
cdr3_aa: CASSSDSNEQYF

v_call: TRBV28
clone_size: -
j_call: TRBJ2-5
cdr3_aa: CASEPGTVAGETQYF

v_call: TRBV27
clone_size: few
j_call: TRBJ2-6
cdr3_aa: CASSFQGASGANVLTF

v_call: TRBV27
clone_size: -
j_call: TRBJ1-4
cdr3_aa: CASSLSMGEKLFF

v_call: TRBV29-1
clone_size: -
j_call: TRBJ2-3
cdr3_aa: CSVDDLLRGAPDTQYF

v_call: TRBV20-1
clone_size: -
j_call: -
cdr3_aa: CSARGLAGFLVNEQFF

v_call: TRBV12-5
clone_size: -
j_call: TRBJ2-3
cdr3_aa: CASGLGGGSTDTQYF

v_call: TRBV9
clone_size: few
j_call: TRBJ2-5
cdr3_aa: CASSVSGEIQETQYF

v_call: TRBV4-1
clone_size: few
j_call: TRBJ1-1
cdr3_aa: CASSQSGLGAFF

v_call: TRBV12-3/TRBV12-4
clone_size: -
j_call: TRBJ2-2
cdr3_aa: CASSLSGDPGELFF

v_call: TRBV7-2
clone_size: -
j_call: TRBJ2-3
cdr3_aa: CASSRQAHPQDTQYF

v_call: TRBV7-3
clone_size: few
j_call: TRBJ2-3
cdr3_aa: CASSLLGADTQYF

v_call: TRBV7-9
clone_size: many
j_call: TRBJ2-4
cdr3_aa: CASRSDLRIQYF

v_call: TRBV7-8
clone_size: -
j_call: TRBJ2-2
cdr3_aa: CASRIWGYTGELFF

v_call: TRBV11-2
clone_size: -
j_call: TRBJ1-4
cdr3_aa: CASSLEGAVNEKLFF

v_call: TRBV7-9
clone_size: many
j_call: TRBJ2-2
cdr3_aa: CASSPGNTGELFF

v_call: TRBV4-2
clone_size: -
j_call: TRBJ1-6
cdr3_aa: CASSQDGIGGSSYNSPLHF

v_call: TRBV11-2
clone_size: -
j_call: TRBJ2-1
cdr3_aa: CASSSRTSGKNEQFF

v_call: TRBV7-2
clone_size: -
j_call: TRBJ2-7
cdr3_aa: CASSLVGVSEQYF

v_call: TRBV20-1
clone_size: few
j_call: TRBJ2-5
cdr3_aa: CSAPGVQETQYF

v_call: TRBV11-2
clone_size: -
j_call: TRBJ2-7
cdr3_aa: CASSPGHDYEQYF

v_call: TRBV5-1
clone_size: -
j_call: TRBJ2-1
cdr3_aa: CASSLSGSGPPPDNEQFF

v_call: TRBV9
clone_size: few
j_call: TRBJ2-5
cdr3_aa: CASSVGTKKKETQYF

v_call: TRBV11-1
clone_size: few
j_call: TRBJ2-3
cdr3_aa: CASMRLPAGTQYF

v_call: TRBV3-1
clone_size: few
j_call: TRBJ2-7
cdr3_aa: CASSPGHLSSYEQYF

v_call: TRBV6-5
clone_size: -
j_call: TRBJ1-1
cdr3_aa: CASSYPRQGTTEAFF

v_call: TRBV12-3/TRBV12-4
clone_size: few
j_call: TRBJ2-7
cdr3_aa: CASSVSGTLTYEQYF

v_call: TRBV20-1
clone_size: -
j_call: TRBJ1-1
cdr3_aa: CSVRQGRGTEAFF

v_call: TRBV11-1
clone_size: -
j_call: TRBJ2-7
cdr3_aa: CASSFGPVTEQYF

v_call: TRBV6-5
clone_size: few
j_call: TRBJ2-5
cdr3_aa: CASKDAARETQYF

v_call: TRBV5-7
clone_size: -
j_call: TRBJ2-7
cdr3_aa: CASSSNPGQGDEQYF

v_call: TRBV11-2
clone_size: -
j_call: TRBJ1-2
cdr3_aa: CASSLVSGGLYGYTF

v_call: TRBV4-1
clone_size: -
j_call: TRBJ1-2
cdr3_aa: CASSQEGVGRGYTF

v_call: TRBV12-3/TRBV12-4
clone_size: few
j_call: TRBJ1-2
cdr3_aa: CASSPVQTGPYYGYTF

v_call: TRBV7-2
clone_size: few
j_call: TRBJ2-7
cdr3_aa: CASSEIRLGYRAGEQYF

v_call: TRBV2
clone_size: few
j_call: TRBJ2-5
cdr3_aa: CASSEALRVQGTQYF

v_call: TRBV29-1
clone_size: few
j_call: TRBJ1-4
cdr3_aa: CSVDKGGLFF

v_call: TRBV19
clone_size: -
j_call: TRBJ1-4
cdr3_aa: CASSTGQEVNEKLFF

v_call: TRBV7-9
clone_size: few
j_call: TRBJ2-5
cdr3_aa: CASSLAYRTGHEEQYF

v_call: TRBV20-1
clone_size: few
j_call: TRBJ1-2
cdr3_aa: CSGTASFNYGYTF